In its sample, the clone carrying this T cell receptor beta chain was seen once. These data are taken from a study of control samples from healthy donors and cancer patients. Using immunoSEQ multiplex PCR, the repertoire was profiled, and TCRdb retains in-frame clones only, with some absent. This table has roughly 120,000 clones, about 89% appearing once. CDR3 length equals 14 residues. The germline CDR1 and CDR2 sequences are GTSNPN and SVGIG (reference sequence). Deletions cut 2 bases from V and 5 bases from J, with 13 bases between. The receptor was derived from a man aged 45-65 years in good health. Sequenced sample: blood. The chain links TRBV30 to TRBJ2-1; possibly TRBD2 for D (5 bases). This chain's CDR3 is CAWSRVARNNEQFF. As DNA, the CDR3 is TGTGCCTGGAGTCGAGTAGCGAGAAACAATGAGCAGTTCTTC.